This T cell receptor beta chain was observed in a study of T-cell memory formation after mild COVID-19. Study-wide findings and caveats: There was no confirmation that second-wave clones peaking on day 37 were SARS-CoV-2 specific. Cross-reactive memory apparently joined, as some responding clones appeared in pre-infection memory.

As regards this clonotype: Antigen: not known.

The authors produced TCR alpha and TCR beta cDNA libraries with sample barcodes and UMIs by 5'RACE using constant-segment primers. TCRdb re-called the 5' RACE reads through MiXCR, storing one row per CDR3 protein. The data contain some 210,000 distinct CDR3 sequences, approximately 20% of them singletons. The clonotype comes from an adult woman who had mild COVID-19 (a few samples of this study predate the infection). Cell type and time point are not known. Sequencing input: PBMCs or a T cell subset sorted from them (not recorded which).

This CDR3 reads CASSPSGPGAEQYF. The CDR3 DNA follows: TGTGCCAGCTCACCATCGGGGCCTGGGGCCGAGCAGTACTTC. The rearrangement links TRBV18 to TRBJ2-7; D may match TRBD1 or TRBD2 (5 bases each). CDR1 and CDR2 from the germline V gene are KGHSH and LQKENI. Trimming took off 2 bases at V and 6 bases at J, with 14 bases between the two ends. This CDR3 comprises 14 residues.